A few counts support the clone carrying this T cell receptor (beta chain). These data are taken from a study of cytomegalovirus exposure and HLA in healthy donors. In germline, CDR1 is SQVTM, CDR2 ANQGSEA. Trimming at V came to 7 bases and at J to 5 bases, leaving 10 bases not matched to a gene. The CDR3 has 14 amino acids. Use of 60 Vbeta and 13 Jbeta primers characterized the PCR. The protocol was immunoSEQ multiplex PCR, while the TCRdb copy is restricted to in-frame clones and leaves out a portion. The sample carries about 99,000 clones, around 9.1% recorded once. This receptor was identified in a middle-aged man in good health and CMV-seropositive. Specimen: PBMCs. V and J are TRBV29-1 and TRBJ2-2, with TRBD1 identical over 7 bases. The DNA for the CDR3 is TGCAGCGCCCACAGGGGATCAAGGACCGGGGAGCTGTTTTTT. This sequence encodes CSAHRGSRTGELFF.